Listed here is a single TCR beta chain. Only in-frame clones appear in the TCRdb table, and some are missing; sequencing was by immunoSEQ multiplex PCR. The sample carries 100,000 or so clones, around 91% recorded once. These data originate in a study of blood T cell repertoires in COVID-19. Study details: The United States, Italy and Spain provided the acute and convalescent COVID-19 samples. From T cells, B-cell-depleted T cells, or PBMCs came the material, which was cDNA or gDNA.

This CDR3 has 17 amino acids. The source material was peripheral blood. The chain joins TRBV21-1 to TRBJ1-4; the table gives TRBD1 as D, unverified against the DNA. TRBV21-1 is designated a pseudogene. The sequence was obtained from a woman older than 75 with acute or convalescent COVID-19. The CDR3 bases are TGTGCCAGCACGATCGTCCGGGACAGGGGAAGAGATGAAAAACTGTTTTTT. Protein: CASTIVRDRGRDEKLFF.